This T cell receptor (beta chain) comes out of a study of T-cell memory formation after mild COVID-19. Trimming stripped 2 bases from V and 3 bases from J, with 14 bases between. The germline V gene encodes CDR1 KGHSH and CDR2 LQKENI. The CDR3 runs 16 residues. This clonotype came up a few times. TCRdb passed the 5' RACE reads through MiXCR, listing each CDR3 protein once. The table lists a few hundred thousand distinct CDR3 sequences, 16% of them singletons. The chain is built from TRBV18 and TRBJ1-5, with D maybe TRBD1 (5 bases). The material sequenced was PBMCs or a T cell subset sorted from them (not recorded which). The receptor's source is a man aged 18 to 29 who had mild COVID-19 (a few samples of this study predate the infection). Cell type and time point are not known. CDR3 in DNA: TGTGCCAGCTCACCATCGGGACCCAGAACCAATCAGCCCCAGCATTTT. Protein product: CASSPSGPRTNQPQHF.